The source of this T cell receptor (beta chain) is a study of radiotherapy plus CTLA-4 blockade in lung cancer. Sequenced by immunoSEQ multiplex PCR; TCRdb stores in-frame clones only, minus some. The data contain under 65,000 clones, roughly 80% of them singletons. General study findings and limits: Response, reportedly, was best predicted by interferon-beta along with early blood T cell clone dynamics. In blood, after radiotherapy plus ipilimumab, tumor-derived TCR clones expanded.

About this clone itself: Its antigen is still unknown.

The CDR3 sequence is 14 residues long. Trimming pared 0 bases from V and 9 bases from J, leaving 12 bases between. Germline-derived CDR1 and CDR2 are GTSNPN and SVGIG (reference sequence). Specimen: peripheral blood, collected from a patient treated with radiotherapy plus ipilimumab. The sequence was obtained from a human donor with non-small cell lung cancer who had a complete response to radiotherapy plus ipilimumab. V usage is TRBV30 and J usage is TRBJ1-6, with no clear D. CDR3 amino acids: CAWSVSGGSSPLHF. Written as DNA, the CDR3 is TGTGCCTGGAGTGTATCCGGCGGGAGTTCACCCCTCCACTTT.